Described below is a single T cell receptor beta chain sequence and its context. These data are taken from a study of blood T cell repertoires in COVID-19. Germline V gene data show CDR1 as LNHDA and CDR2 as SQIVND (reference sequence). This CDR3 region has 14 residues. J gave up 4 bases and V 7 bases, and 4 bases lay outside the gene matches. Assay: immunoSEQ multiplex PCR; the TCRdb copy retains only in-frame clones and omits some. Altogether fewer than 200,000 clones are present, 80% to 90% being singletons, with the ten largest covering approximately 2.6%. The sequenced material came from peripheral blood. This clonotype was obtained from a woman older than 75 with COVID-19, enrolled during active disease. The gene calls are TRBV19 and TRBJ2-2, with 9 nucleotides matching TRBD1. CDR3 coding DNA: TGTGCCAGTATCCGGACAGGGGTCACCGGGGAGCTGTTTTTT. Amino acid sequence: CASIRTGVTGELFF.